This T cell receptor beta chain was observed in a study of T cells in Graves' hyperthyroidism and ophthalmopathy. This clonotype was counted at least ten times. Aged 18 to 65, the patients had hyperthyroidism that was newly diagnosed and had lasted under 2 months. The germline V and J ends were trimmed by 2 bases and 3 bases, with 7 bases remaining between them. CDR3 length: 14 amino acids. Germline lookup yields CDR1 SEHNR and CDR2 FQNEAQ (reference sequence). There were TCR beta CDR3 regions amplified from RNA transcripts. During a first-round RT-PCR of the TCR CDR3, the HTBI primer set was used. TCRdb analysed the multiplex PCR reads with MiXCR anew, one entry per CDR3 protein. This table holds about 350,000 distinct CDR3 sequences, around 13% found once.

The sequenced sample was blood. The source is a woman under 40 with Graves' hyperthyroidism. The genes are TRBV7-9 and TRBJ2-2; D is unclear. In DNA, the CDR3 is TGTGCCAGCAGCTTAAATAAGTACACCGGGGAGCTGTTTTTT. It specifies CASSLNKYTGELFF.